A single sample is the source of the 15 T cell receptor beta chains below, sequenced in a study of T cell changes during pregnancy in multiple sclerosis. TCRdb's table, derived via immunoSEQ multiplex PCR, lists solely in-frame clones and lacks some. The sample lists around 69,000 clones, approximately 94% occurring once. Sequenced material: peripheral blood, taken in the third trimester of pregnancy. The receptors here all came from a female donor with multiple sclerosis, enrolled in a pregnancy study.

The rearrangement joins TRBV19 to TRBJ2-2; D unclear. V was cut by 1 base and J by 6 bases, with 6 bases left in between. Germline loops: CDR1 LNHDA, CDR2 SQIVND (reference sequence). The CDR3 sequence is 13 residues long. In DNA form, the CDR3 reads TGTGCCAGTAGTATAGGAGGTTCCGGGGAGCTGTTTTTT. This translates into CASSIGGSGELFF.

This chain uses TRBV11-2 with TRBJ2-2; D unresolved. This CDR3 contains 13 residues. The V gene lost 5 bases and the J gene lost 4 bases, with 8 bases spanning the gap. Germline CDR1 SGHAT, CDR2 FQNNGV. The CDR3 is CASSRVITGELFF. CDR3 in DNA: TGTGCCAGCAGCCGAGTAATCACCGGGGAGCTGTTTTTT.

This CDR3 reads CASSQPGQSYEQYF. The CDR3 nucleotides read TGTGCCAGCAGTCAACCGGGACAATCCTACGAGCAGTACTTC. The gene calls are TRBV28 and TRBJ2-7; the D gene is possibly TRBD1 (6 bases). V lost 5 bases to trimming and J lost 1 base, with 12 bases between them. CDR1 is MDHEN, CDR2 SYDVKM, per germline. The CDR3 sequence is 14 residues long.

V is TRBV25-1 and J is TRBJ2-2, with 8 bases aligning to TRBD2. The germline V gene has CDR1 MGHDK and CDR2 SYGVNS. V gave up 3 bases and J gave up 5 bases; unmatched junction bases: 8. This CDR3 comprises 16 residues. In nucleotides, the CDR3 is TGTGCCAGCAGTGATCGGGAGGGAGCGGGAACCGGGGAGCTGTTTTTT. This codes for CASSDREGAGTGELFF. Looking up the rest from reference TRBV25-1 and TRBJ2-2 gives the full variable domain: EADIYQTPRYLVIGTGKKITLECSQTMGHDKMYWYQQDPGMELHLIHYSYGVNSTEKGDLSSESTVSRIRTEHFPLTLESARPSHTSQYLCASSDREGAGTGELFFGEGSRLTVL.

This chain joins TRBV7-2 and TRBJ2-3; D perhaps matches TRBD1 (7 bases). CDR1 and CDR2 (germline): SGHTA, FQGNSA. The CDR3 extends over 18 amino acids. Deletions cut 6 bases from V and 6 bases from J, with 28 bases between. CDR3 DNA sequence: TGTGCCAGCAGTTTTACAGGGGACTCGTCCCTCCATCCTGATACGCAGTATTTT. Protein: CASSFTGDSSLHPDTQYF.

The table lists this clone with a count of one. The J gene is TRBJ1-6, the V gene TRBV4-1; the D is unclear. CDR3 length: 16 residues. With 2 bases removed from V and 10 bases from J, the gap between germline ends came to 18 bases. The germline gives CDR1 MGHRA, CDR2 YSYEKL. In nucleotides, the CDR3 is TGCGCCAGCAGCCAAAACTACAGAGGGCTATGGTCACCCCTCCACTTT. The encoded protein is CASSQNYRGLWSPLHF.

The V call is TRBV9, the J call TRBJ2-7, with a weak D call TRBD1 (6 bases). CDR1 and CDR2 (germline): SGDLS, YYNGEE. The length of the CDR3 is 15 residues. V lost 0 bases and J lost 2, with 12 bases in between. CDR3 in amino acids: CASSVGVTGTYEQYF. The CDR3 DNA is TGTGCCAGCAGCGTAGGGGTGACAGGAACCTACGAGCAGTACTTC.

V gene TRBV5-4 combines with J gene TRBJ2-3; 12 bases fit TRBD2. This CDR3 is 16 amino acids long. V was clipped by 4 bases and J by 13 bases; unmatched bases: 16. Germline values: CDR1 SGHNT, CDR2 YYREEE (reference sequence). The CDR3 nucleotides read TGTGCCAGCAGCCCCCGACTAGCGGGAGCTGCAGATATCAAGTATTTT. As protein: CASSPRLAGAADIKYF.

The chain has TRBV7-2 and TRBJ2-5, with 7 positions matching TRBD2. This CDR3 is built from 14 residues. CDR1 SGHTA and CDR2 FQGNSA come from the germline V gene. Unmatched junction bases numbered 6, after V lost 5 bases and J lost 3 bases. CDR3 region: CASSPILAEETQYF. The CDR3 DNA reads as TGTGCCAGCAGCCCGATCCTAGCGGAAGAGACCCAGTACTTC.

The rearrangement links TRBV7-9 to TRBJ2-3, with D maybe TRBD1 (6 bases). The V end was cut by 8 bases, the J end by 2 bases, with 20 bases between. Germline CDR1 SEHNR, CDR2 FQNEAQ (reference sequence). This CDR3 has 16 residues. The CDR3 DNA reads TGTGCCAGCCCCAAGGGGGAAGCGTTATTCACAGATACGCAGTATTTT. Its protein product is CASPKGEALFTDTQYF. Complete variable domain (other parts from reference TRBV7-9 and TRBJ2-3): DTGVSQNPRHKITKRGQNVTFRCDPISEHNRLYWYRQTLGQGPEFLTYFQNEAQLEKSRLLSDRFSAERPKGSFSTLEIQRTEQGDSAMYLCASPKGEALFTDTQYFGPGTRLTVL.

This chain connects TRBV29-1 to TRBJ1-1, with 7 bases matching TRBD1. CDR3 length: 12 amino acids. J gave up 7 bases and V 7 bases, and 9 bases lay outside the gene matches. Germline assignment: CDR1 SQVTM and CDR2 ANQGSEA. CDR3: CSGDNRGGEAFF. The CDR3 DNA reads as TGCAGCGGGGACAACAGGGGTGGTGAAGCTTTCTTT.

The V call is TRBV28, the J call TRBJ2-7, with D possibly matching TRBD1 (6 bases). The CDR3 consists of 14 residues. V was clipped by 10 bases and J by 0 bases, with 16 bases between them. Germline V gene lookup returns CDR1 MDHEN and CDR2 SYDVKM. The CDR3 protein is CAITTGLTSYEQYF. Here the CDR3 DNA reads TGTGCCATAACGACAGGCCTAACCTCCTACGAGCAGTACTTC.

The chain recombines TRBV18 with TRBJ2-7; D not certain. V was clipped by 1 base and J by 1 base, with 5 bases between them. This CDR3 spans 13 amino acids. The V gene's germline CDR1 is KGHSH and CDR2 LQKENI. The CDR3 here is CASSPLRSYEQYF. In DNA, the CDR3 is TGTGCCAGCTCACCACTCAGATCCTACGAGCAGTACTTC.

This chain joins TRBV13 and TRBJ2-7, with 8 bases matching TRBD2. Germline-derived CDR1 and CDR2 are PRHDT and FYEKMQ (reference sequence). The CDR3 runs to 15 residues. Trimming at V came to 4 bases and at J to 5 bases, leaving 10 bases not matched to a gene. CDR3 bases: TGTGCCAGCAGCTCCGGGGGGAGCGGGAGCCACGAGCAGTACTTC. Protein: CASSSGGSGSHEQYF.

The chain is built from TRBV6-1 and TRBJ1-2, with D possibly TRBD1 on 5 matching bases. Germline loops: CDR1 MNHNS, CDR2 SASEGT. Trimming stripped 2 bases from V and 7 bases from J, with 17 bases between. The CDR3 consists of 15 residues. The CDR3 sequence is CASSEWGRAGGGYTF. CDR3 DNA sequence: TGTGCCAGCAGTGAATGGGGCAGGGCCGGCGGTGGCTACACCTTC.